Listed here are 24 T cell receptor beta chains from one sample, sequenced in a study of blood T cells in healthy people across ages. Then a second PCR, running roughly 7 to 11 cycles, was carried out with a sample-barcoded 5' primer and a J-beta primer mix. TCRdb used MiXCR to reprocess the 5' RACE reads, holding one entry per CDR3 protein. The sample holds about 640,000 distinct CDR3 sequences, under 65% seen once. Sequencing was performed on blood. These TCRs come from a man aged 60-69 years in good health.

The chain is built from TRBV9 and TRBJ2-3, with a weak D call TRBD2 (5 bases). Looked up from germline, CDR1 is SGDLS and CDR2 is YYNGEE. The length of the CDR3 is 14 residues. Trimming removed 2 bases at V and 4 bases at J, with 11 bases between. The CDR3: CASSVDYTPDTQYF. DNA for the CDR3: TGTGCCAGCAGCGTCGACTACACGCCAGATACGCAGTATTTT.

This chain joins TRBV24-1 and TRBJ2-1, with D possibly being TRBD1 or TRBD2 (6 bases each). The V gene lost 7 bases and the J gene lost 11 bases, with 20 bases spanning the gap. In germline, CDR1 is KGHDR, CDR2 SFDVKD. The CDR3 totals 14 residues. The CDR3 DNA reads TGTGCCACCAGCGACGGGGGCGAGTCGGGAAAGCAGTTCTTC. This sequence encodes CATSDGGESGKQFF.

CDR3 bases: TGTGCCAGCAGCCCCCACAGGGGGAGAAATGGCTACACCTTC. It yields the protein CASSPHRGRNGYTF. The chain is built from TRBV3-1 and TRBJ1-2; 8 nucleotides match TRBD1. Germline V gene data show CDR1 as LGHDT and CDR2 as YNNKEL (reference sequence). There are 14 residues in the CDR3. After removal of 4 bases from V and 6 bases from J, the junction contained 7 bases not matched to a gene.

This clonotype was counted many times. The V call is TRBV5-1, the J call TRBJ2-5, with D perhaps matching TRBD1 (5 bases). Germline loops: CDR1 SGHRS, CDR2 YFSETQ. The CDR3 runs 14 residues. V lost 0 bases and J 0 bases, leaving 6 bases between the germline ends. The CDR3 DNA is TGCGCCAGCAGCTTGGGACAGTACCAAGAGACCCAGTACTTC. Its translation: CASSLGQYQETQYF. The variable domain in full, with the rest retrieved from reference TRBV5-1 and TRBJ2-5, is KAGVTQTPRYLIKTRGQQVTLSCSPISGHRSVSWYQQTPGQGLQFLFEYFSETQRNKGNFPGRFSGRQFSNSRSEMNVSTLELGDSALYLCASSLGQYQETQYFGPGTRLLVL.

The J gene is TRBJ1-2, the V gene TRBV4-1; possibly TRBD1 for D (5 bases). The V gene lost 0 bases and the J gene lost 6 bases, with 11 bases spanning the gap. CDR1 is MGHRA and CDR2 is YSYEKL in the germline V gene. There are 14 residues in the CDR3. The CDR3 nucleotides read TGCGCCAGCAGCCAAGAAGGAACAGGAGATGGCTACACCTTC. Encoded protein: CASSQEGTGDGYTF.

The CDR3 coding sequence is TGTGCCAGCAGCCACACTAGCGGGGGCACAGATACGCAGTATTTT. It yields the protein CASSHTSGGTDTQYF. The V and J genes are TRBV3-1 and TRBJ2-3; the match to TRBD2 covers 10 bases. There are 15 residues in the CDR3. Trimming removed 3 bases from V and 1 base from J; junction bases left unmatched: 1. Germline V gives CDR1 LGHDT, CDR2 YNNKEL (reference sequence).

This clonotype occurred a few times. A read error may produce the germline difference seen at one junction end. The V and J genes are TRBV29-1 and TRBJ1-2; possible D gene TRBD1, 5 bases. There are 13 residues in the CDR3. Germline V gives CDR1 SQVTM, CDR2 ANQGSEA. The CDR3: CSVALTANYGYTF. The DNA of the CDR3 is TGCAGCGTCGCCCTGACAGCTAACTATGGCTACACCTTT.

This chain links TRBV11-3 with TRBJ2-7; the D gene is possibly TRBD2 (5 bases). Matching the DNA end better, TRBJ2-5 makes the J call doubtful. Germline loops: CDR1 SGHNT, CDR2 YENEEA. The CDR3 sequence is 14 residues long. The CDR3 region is CASSRSGFGETQYF. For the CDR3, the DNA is TGTGCCAGCAGCCGGAGCGGCTTCGGAGAGACCCAGTACTTC.

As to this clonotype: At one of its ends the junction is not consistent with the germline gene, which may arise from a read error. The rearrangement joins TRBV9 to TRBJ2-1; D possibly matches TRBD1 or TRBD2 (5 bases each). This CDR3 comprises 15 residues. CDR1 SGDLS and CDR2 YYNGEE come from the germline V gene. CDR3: CASSVGGTPYNERFF. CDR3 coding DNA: TGTGCCAGCAGCGTGGGTGGGACCCCCTACAATGAGCGGTTCTTC.

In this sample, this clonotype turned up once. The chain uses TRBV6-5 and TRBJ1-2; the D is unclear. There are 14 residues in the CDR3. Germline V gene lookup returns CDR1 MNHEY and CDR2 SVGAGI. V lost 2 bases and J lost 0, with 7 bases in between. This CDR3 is CASSYRVPNYGYTF. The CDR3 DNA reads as TGTGCCAGCAGTTACAGAGTCCCTAACTATGGCTACACCTTC.

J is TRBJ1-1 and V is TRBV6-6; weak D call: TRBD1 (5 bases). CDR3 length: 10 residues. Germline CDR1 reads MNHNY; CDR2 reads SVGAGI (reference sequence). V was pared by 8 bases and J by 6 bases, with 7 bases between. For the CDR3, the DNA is TGTGCCAGCTGGGGGGCTGAAGCTTTCTTT. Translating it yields CASWGAEAFF.

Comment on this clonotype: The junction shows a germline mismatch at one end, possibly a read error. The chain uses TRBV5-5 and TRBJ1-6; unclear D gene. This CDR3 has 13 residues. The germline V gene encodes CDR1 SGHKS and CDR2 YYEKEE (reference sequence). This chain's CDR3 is CVSSFGEGSPLHF. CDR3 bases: TGTGTCAGCAGCTTCGGGGAAGGCTCACCCCTCCACTTT.

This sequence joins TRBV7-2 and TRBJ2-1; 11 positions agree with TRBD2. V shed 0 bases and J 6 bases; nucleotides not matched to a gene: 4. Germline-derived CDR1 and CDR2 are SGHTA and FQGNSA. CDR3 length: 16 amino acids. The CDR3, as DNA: TGTGCCAGCAGCTTAGCCCCTAGCGGGGGGATCAATGAGCAGTTCTTC. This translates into CASSLAPSGGINEQFF.

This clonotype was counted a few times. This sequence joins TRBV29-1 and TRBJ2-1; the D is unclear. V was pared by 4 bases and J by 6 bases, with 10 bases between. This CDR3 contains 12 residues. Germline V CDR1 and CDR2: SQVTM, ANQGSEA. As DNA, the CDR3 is TGCAGCGTTGGGAGCCCCTCCAATGAGCAGTTCTTC. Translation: CSVGSPSNEQFF.

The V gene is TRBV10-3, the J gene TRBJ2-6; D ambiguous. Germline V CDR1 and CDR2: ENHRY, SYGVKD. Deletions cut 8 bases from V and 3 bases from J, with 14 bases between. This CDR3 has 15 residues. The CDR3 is CAIEDSGGGANVLTF. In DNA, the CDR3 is TGTGCCATCGAAGACTCGGGCGGTGGGGCCAACGTCCTGACTTTC.

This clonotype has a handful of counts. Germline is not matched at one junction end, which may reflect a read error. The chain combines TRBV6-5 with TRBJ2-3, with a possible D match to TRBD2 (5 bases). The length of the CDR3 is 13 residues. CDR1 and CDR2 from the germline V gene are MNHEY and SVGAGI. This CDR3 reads CASRAAGTDKQYF. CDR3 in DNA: TGTGCCAGCAGGGCGGCGGGCACAGATAAGCAGTATTTT.

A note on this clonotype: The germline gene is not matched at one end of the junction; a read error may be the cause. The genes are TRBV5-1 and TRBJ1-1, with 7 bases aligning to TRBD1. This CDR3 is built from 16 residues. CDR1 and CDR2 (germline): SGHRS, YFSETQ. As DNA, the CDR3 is TGCGCTAGCAGCCGAGCTTCCGGGACAGCAAACACTGAAGCTTTCTTT. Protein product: CASSRASGTANTEAFF.

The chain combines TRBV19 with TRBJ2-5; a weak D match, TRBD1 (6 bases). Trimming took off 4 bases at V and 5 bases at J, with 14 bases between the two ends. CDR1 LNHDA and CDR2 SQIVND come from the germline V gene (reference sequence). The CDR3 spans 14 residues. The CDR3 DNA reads TGTGCCAGTAGTAGCGCAGGGGCCGGGGAGACCCAGTACTTC. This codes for CASSSAGAGETQYF.

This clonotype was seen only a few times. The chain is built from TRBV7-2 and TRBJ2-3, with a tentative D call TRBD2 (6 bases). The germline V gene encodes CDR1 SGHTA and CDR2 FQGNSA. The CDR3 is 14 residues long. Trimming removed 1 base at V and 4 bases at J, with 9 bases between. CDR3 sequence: CASSLGAGADTQYF. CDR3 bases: TGTGCCAGCAGCTTAGGAGCGGGTGCAGATACGCAGTATTTT.

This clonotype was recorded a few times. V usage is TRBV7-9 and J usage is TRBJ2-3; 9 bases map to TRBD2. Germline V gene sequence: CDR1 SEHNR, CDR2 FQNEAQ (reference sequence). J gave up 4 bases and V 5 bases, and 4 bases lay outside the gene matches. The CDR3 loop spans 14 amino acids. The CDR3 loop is CASSMGLAADTQYF. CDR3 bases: TGTGCCAGCAGCATGGGACTAGCAGCAGATACGCAGTATTTT.

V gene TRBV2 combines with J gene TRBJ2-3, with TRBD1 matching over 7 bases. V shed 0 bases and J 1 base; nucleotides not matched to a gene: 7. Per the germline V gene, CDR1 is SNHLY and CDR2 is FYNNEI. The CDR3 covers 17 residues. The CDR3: CASSEAPTGSGTDTQYF. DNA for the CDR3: TGTGCCAGCAGTGAAGCCCCGACAGGGTCTGGCACAGATACGCAGTATTTT.

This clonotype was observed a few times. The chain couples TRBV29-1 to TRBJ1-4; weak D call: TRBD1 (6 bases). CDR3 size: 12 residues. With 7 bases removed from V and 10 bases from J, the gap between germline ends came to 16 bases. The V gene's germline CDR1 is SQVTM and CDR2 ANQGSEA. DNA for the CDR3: TGCAGCGGCCGCCGGGACAAAGGAAAACTGTTTTTT. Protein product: CSGRRDKGKLFF.

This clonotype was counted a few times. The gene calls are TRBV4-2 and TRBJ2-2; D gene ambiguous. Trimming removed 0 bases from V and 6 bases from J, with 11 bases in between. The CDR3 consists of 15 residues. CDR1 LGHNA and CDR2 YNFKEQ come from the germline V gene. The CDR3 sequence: CASSQDSQDPGELFF. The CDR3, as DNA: TGTGCCAGCAGCCAAGATAGTCAGGATCCCGGGGAGCTGTTTTTT.

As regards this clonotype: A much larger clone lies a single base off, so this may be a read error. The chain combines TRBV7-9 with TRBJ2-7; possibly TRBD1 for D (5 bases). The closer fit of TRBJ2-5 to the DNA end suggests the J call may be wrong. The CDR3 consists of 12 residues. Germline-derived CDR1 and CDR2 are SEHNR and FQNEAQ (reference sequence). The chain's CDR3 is CASSFGQGTQYF. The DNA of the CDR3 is TGTGCCAGCAGCTTCGGACAAGGGACCCAGTACTTC.